The 23 T cell receptor beta chains below were found in one sample sequenced in a study of T cells in Graves' hyperthyroidism and ophthalmopathy. RNA transcripts gave rise to amplified TCR beta CDR3 regions. With the HTBI primer set, the TCR CDR3 went through a first round of RT-PCR. TCRdb re-called the multiplex PCR reads through MiXCR, storing one row per CDR3 protein. The table shows over 500,000 distinct CDR3 sequences, with 12% to 15% occurring only once. The sample was blood. These receptors were obtained from a woman aged 40 to 49 with Graves' hyperthyroidism.

J is TRBJ2-1 and V is TRBV4-1; D gene ambiguous. The CDR3 length is 14 residues. The V gene's germline CDR1 is MGHRA and CDR2 YSYEKL. Between the trimmed V and J ends, which lost 4 bases and 3 bases, there was a span of 10 bases. In nucleotides, the CDR3 is TGCGCCAGCAGCCCTATAGAGAACTACAATGAGCAGTTCTTC. Its protein is CASSPIENYNEQFF.

The sample holds many counts of this clonotype. The CDR3: CASSSQGESEQFF. The DNA of the CDR3 is TGTGCCAGCAGCTCCCAGGGGGAGAGTGAGCAGTTCTTC. The V and J genes are TRBV7-9 and TRBJ2-1; 7 bases are a match to TRBD1. Germline values: CDR1 SEHNR, CDR2 FQNEAQ (reference sequence). V lost 4 bases and J lost 9; bases outside the gene matches: 6. The CDR3 contains 13 residues.

The chain recombines TRBV10-2 with TRBJ2-7; 8 nucleotides agree with TRBD1. This CDR3 comprises 15 residues. CDR1 is WSHSY and CDR2 is SAAADI in the germline V gene. The V gene end was trimmed by 6 bases and the J gene end by 1 base; junction bases not matched to a gene: 8. The CDR3 coding sequence is TGCGCCAGCAGAGGAACAGGGGGGAGATCCTACGAGCAGTACTTC. Protein product: CASRGTGGRSYEQYF.

The chain recombines TRBV19 with TRBJ2-6; D remains unclear. Germline assignment: CDR1 LNHDA and CDR2 SQIVND (reference sequence). CDR3 length equals 14 residues. V was shortened by 7 bases and J by 0 bases, with 7 bases between the two germline ends. The chain's CDR3 is CASIGHSGANVLTF. For the CDR3, the DNA is TGTGCCAGTATCGGCCACTCTGGGGCCAACGTCCTGACTTTC.

This clonotype was detected only a few times. V gene TRBV7-9 combines with J gene TRBJ2-1; maybe TRBD1 (6 bases). The V end was cut by 5 bases, the J end by 15 bases, with 20 bases between. The CDR3 is 13 residues long. The germline V gene encodes CDR1 SEHNR and CDR2 FQNEAQ (reference sequence). The CDR3 loop reads CASSPPGERIRFF. Here the CDR3 DNA reads TGTGCCAGCAGCCCACCAGGGGAGCGGATCCGGTTCTTC.

Ten or more counts support this clonotype. This rearrangement joins TRBV19 to TRBJ1-5, with D tentatively TRBD1 (5 bases). V was pared by 5 bases and J by 7 bases, with 15 bases between. From germline, CDR1 is LNHDA and CDR2 SQIVND (reference sequence). The CDR3 extends over 14 amino acids. Written as DNA, the CDR3 is TGTGCCAGTAGTCCCTGGCAGGGCCGACAGCCCCAGCATTTT. It codes for CASSPWQGRQPQHF.

This clonotype was picked up many times. The genes are TRBV20-1 and TRBJ1-1; possibly TRBD1 for D (5 bases). Germline V lookup: CDR1 DFQATT, CDR2 SNEGSKA (reference sequence). The CDR3 sequence is 14 residues long. V was clipped by 3 bases and J by 7 bases, with 18 bases between them. The CDR3 loop reads CSASHYRDSREAFF. As DNA, the CDR3 is TGCAGTGCTAGCCATTACCGGGACTCCCGTGAAGCTTTCTTT.

This clonotype was detected many times. The rearrangement joins TRBV5-1 to TRBJ1-1; D not resolved. CDR3 length: 14 residues. V was pared by 1 base and J by 5 bases, with 12 bases between. Per germline, CDR1 SGHRS and CDR2 YFSETQ. The CDR3 spells CASSLIGMETEAFF. DNA for the CDR3: TGCGCCAGCAGCTTGATAGGGATGGAAACTGAAGCTTTCTTT.

This clonotype was seen repeatedly, ten times or more. The rearrangement links TRBV11-1 to TRBJ2-5, with TRBD1 as a possible D gene (6 bases). The germline V gene encodes CDR1 SGHAT and CDR2 FQDESV (reference sequence). This CDR3 is built from 14 residues. The V and J ends lost 3 bases and 2 bases respectively, with 10 bases between them. Written as DNA, the CDR3 is TGTGCCAGCAGCTTTGGACAGCTTCAAGAGACCCAGTACTTC. Translation: CASSFGQLQETQYF.

This clonotype was seen repeatedly, ten times or more. CDR3 bases: TGTGCCAGCAGTTTTCAGGGTCTGAACACCGGGGAGCTGTTTTTT. The encoded protein is CASSFQGLNTGELFF. The rearrangement joins TRBV28 to TRBJ2-2; D is possibly TRBD1 (5 bases). The germline gives CDR1 MDHEN, CDR2 SYDVKM. Trimming cost V 3 bases and J 1 base, with 9 bases left between them. CDR3 size: 15 residues.

This clonotype was recorded at least ten times. This chain uses TRBV3-1 with TRBJ1-1; TRBD1 matches at 8 bases. This CDR3 has 14 amino acids. CDR1 is LGHDT and CDR2 is YNNKEL in the germline V gene (reference sequence). Unmatched junction bases numbered 4, after V lost 5 bases and J lost 2 bases. The CDR3 DNA is TGTGCCAGCAGCTATGGACAGGGTAACACTGAAGCTTTCTTT. The encoded protein is CASSYGQGNTEAFF.

This clonotype was observed a few times. The J gene is TRBJ2-1, the V gene TRBV6-1; possibly TRBD2 for D (5 bases). The CDR3 is made up of 15 amino acids. With 7 bases removed from V and 3 bases from J, the gap between germline ends came to 16 bases. In germline, CDR1 is MNHNS, CDR2 SASEGT. This CDR3 reads CASTRLSELYNEQFF. The CDR3 coding sequence is TGTGCCAGCACCCGACTTAGCGAGCTCTACAATGAGCAGTTCTTC.

A word on this clonotype: A single base separates this from a much larger clone, so it may be a read error. The J gene is TRBJ2-2, the V gene TRBV12-3 or TRBV12-4; 9 nucleotides agree with TRBD1. The CDR3 contains 18 residues. V lost 4 bases to trimming and J lost 4 bases; unmatched junction nucleotides: 13. CDR3 amino acids: CASSYTGQGWGSTGELFF. The CDR3 DNA reads TGTGCCAGCAGTTATACGGGACAGGGTTGGGGATCCACCGGGGAGCTGTTTTTT.

This clonotype was found many times. The chain is built from TRBV20-1 and TRBJ2-5; 8 positions agree with TRBD1. From germline, CDR1 is DFQATT and CDR2 SNEGSKA (reference sequence). V dropped 2 bases and J dropped 4; count of bases not matched to a gene: 0. This CDR3 comprises 12 residues. The CDR3 loop reads CSARQGAETQYF. Here the CDR3 DNA reads TGCAGTGCTAGACAGGGGGCAGAGACCCAGTACTTC.

This clonotype was seen more than once but under ten times. The chain couples TRBV12-3 or TRBV12-4 to TRBJ2-7; D is perhaps TRBD1 (5 bases). Trimming pared 2 bases from V and 4 bases from J, leaving 12 bases between. The CDR3 has 14 amino acids. CDR3 amino acids: CASSLRQIDYEQYF. DNA of the CDR3: TGTGCCAGCAGTTTACGACAGATCGATTACGAGCAGTACTTC.

This clonotype was picked up many times. The chain carries TRBV30 and TRBJ2-7; possibly TRBD1 for D (5 bases). CDR3 length: 11 amino acids. Germline V gene lookup returns CDR1 GTSNPN and CDR2 SVGIG (reference sequence). V shed 5 bases and J shed 3 bases, with 8 bases lying between them. The CDR3 coding sequence is TGTGCCTGGGACAGCCTCTACGAGCAGTACTTC. This sequence encodes CAWDSLYEQYF.

The sample holds many counts of this clonotype. Its ends do not fully match the called genes, so a read error is possible. The rearrangement joins TRBV19 to TRBJ2-7; D is ambiguous. The CDR3 extends over 11 amino acids. Germline values: CDR1 LNHDA, CDR2 SQIVND (reference sequence). The CDR3 reads CASSIGYEQYF. The CDR3, as DNA: TGTGCCAGCAGTATCGGCTACGAGCAGTACTTC.

This clonotype appeared many times. This rearrangement joins TRBV7-9 to TRBJ2-3; no reliable D call. V lost 5 bases, J lost 3 bases, and 18 bases lay in between. Per the germline V gene, CDR1 is SEHNR and CDR2 is FQNEAQ (reference sequence). The CDR3 is 16 residues long. The CDR3 DNA reads TGTGCCAGCAGCCCTCAAAGGGTGATTGGGACAGATACGCAGTATTTT. Protein sequence: CASSPQRVIGTDTQYF.

This clonotype was seen only a few times. The chain links TRBV9 to TRBJ2-5; no firm D call. CDR3 length: 13 amino acids. Germline assignment: CDR1 SGDLS and CDR2 YYNGEE. The V end was cut by 0 bases, the J end by 3 bases, with 6 bases between. CDR3 region: CASSVGSEETQYF. CDR3 in DNA: TGTGCCAGCAGCGTAGGGTCTGAAGAGACCCAGTACTTC.

This clonotype was recorded a few times. The chain joins TRBV2 to TRBJ2-7; D unclear. V lost 4 bases, J lost 2 bases, and 12 bases lay in between. Per the germline V gene, CDR1 is SNHLY and CDR2 is FYNNEI. The CDR3 has 14 amino acids. The CDR3 sequence is CASSVKKVTYEQYF. The CDR3 region has the DNA TGTGCCAGCAGTGTAAAGAAAGTAACCTACGAGCAGTACTTC. Supplemented by reference TRBV2 and TRBJ2-7, the full variable domain reads EPEVTQTPSHQVTQMGQEVILRCVPISNHLYFYWYRQILGQKVEFLVSFYNNEISEKSEIFDDQFSVERPDGSNFTLKIRSTKLEDSAMYFCASSVKKVTYEQYFGPGTRLTVT.

This clonotype appeared a few times. The V and J genes are TRBV10-3 and TRBJ2-6; no clear D. Trimming removed 7 bases from V and 1 base from J, with 5 bases in between. The germline V gene encodes CDR1 ENHRY and CDR2 SYGVKD. The CDR3 runs to 13 residues. The CDR3 nucleotides are TGTGCCATCATGGGATCTGGGGCCAACGTCCTGACTTTC. Translating it yields CAIMGSGANVLTF.

This CDR3 reads CASSHHTGGLGETQYF. The CDR3 DNA reads as TGTGCCAGCAGCCATCACACAGGGGGGCTGGGAGAGACCCAGTACTTC. J is TRBJ2-5 and V is TRBV7-9, with TRBD1 matching over 8 bases. The V and J ends lost 5 bases and 4 bases, in that order; junction bases with no gene match: 12. From germline, CDR1 is SEHNR and CDR2 FQNEAQ (reference sequence). This CDR3 contains 16 residues.

This clonotype was counted many times. Here the CDR3 reads CASTSGTGGEKLFF. The CDR3 DNA follows: TGTGCCAGCACCTCCGGGACAGGGGGTGAAAAACTGTTTTTT. The chain carries TRBV28 and TRBJ1-4, with 11 bases identical to TRBD1. V lost 7 bases to trimming and J lost 7 bases; unmatched junction nucleotides: 5. The V gene's germline CDR1 is MDHEN and CDR2 SYDVKM. This CDR3 contains 14 residues. The full variable domain, with the rest looked up from reference TRBV28 and TRBJ1-4, is DVKVTQSSRYLVKRTGEKVFLECVQDMDHENMFWYRQDPGLGLRLIYFSYDVKMKEKGDIPEGYSVSREKKERFSLILESASTNQTSMYLCASTSGTGGEKLFFGSGTQLSVL.